Listed here are 22 T cell receptor beta chains from one sample, sequenced in a study of blood T cell repertoires in COVID-19. The table came from immunoSEQ multiplex PCR; TCRdb's copy has only in-frame clones and leaves some out. The sample lists approximately 170,000 clones; approximately 77% were seen once. Sequencing input: peripheral blood. These receptors all stem from an elderly woman with active or convalescent COVID-19.

This sequence joins TRBV4-2 and TRBJ1-2; no firm D call. CDR3 length: 14 amino acids. V was pared by 4 bases and J by 3 bases, with 12 bases between. Germline V gives CDR1 LGHNA, CDR2 YNFKEQ. CDR3 sequence (DNA): TGTGCCAGCAGCCGAAGTACCGCGGACTATGGCTACACCTTC. Amino acids: CASSRSTADYGYTF.

CDR3 region: CASSLAQGVKTQYF. CDR3 nucleotide sequence: TGTGCCAGCAGCTTAGCGCAGGGGGTGAAGACCCAGTACTTC. The chain combines TRBV7-9 with TRBJ2-5; TRBD1 agrees at 7 bases. The CDR3 loop spans 14 amino acids. Germline CDR1 reads SEHNR; CDR2 reads FQNEAQ (reference sequence). The trim removed 0 bases at V and 6 bases at J, leaving 4 bases unmatched. The full variable domain, with the rest looked up from reference TRBV7-9 and TRBJ2-5, is DTGVSQNPRHKITKRGQNVTFRCDPISEHNRLYWYRQTLGQGPEFLTYFQNEAQLEKSRLLSDRFSAERPKGSFSTLEIQRTEQGDSAMYLCASSLAQGVKTQYFGPGTRLLVL.

This clone was seen just once. This chain joins TRBV20-1 and TRBJ1-2, with 11 bases that match TRBD1. This CDR3 is built from 11 residues. Germline CDR1 DFQATT, CDR2 SNEGSKA (reference sequence). CDR3 sequence (DNA): TGCTGCTCGGACAGGGGGCATGGCTACACCTTC. This translates into CCSDRGHGYTF.

The CDR3 reads CASSEARGSGEQYF. CDR3 DNA: TGTGCCAGCAGTGAAGCAAGGGGGAGTGGGGAGCAGTACTTC. The gene calls are TRBV2 and TRBJ2-7; a weak D match, TRBD1 (6 bases). The V gene lost 0 bases and the J gene lost 7 bases, with 13 bases spanning the gap. Looked up from germline, CDR1 is SNHLY and CDR2 is FYNNEI. This CDR3 region has 14 residues.

The chain is built from TRBV27 and TRBJ1-1, with 8 bases lining up with TRBD1. The CDR3 extends over 12 amino acids. The V gene end was trimmed by 6 bases and the J gene end by 7 bases; junction bases not matched to a gene: 4. CDR1 MNHEY and CDR2 SMNVEV come from the germline V gene (reference sequence). The CDR3: CASRDRVGEAFF. CDR3 nucleotide sequence: TGTGCCAGCAGGGACAGGGTCGGTGAAGCTTTCTTT.

V is TRBV27 and J is TRBJ1-6; no definite D call. Trimming took 4 bases from V and 8 from J, leaving 6 bases between them. Germline-derived CDR1 and CDR2 are MNHEY and SMNVEV (reference sequence). This CDR3 comprises 12 residues. This chain's CDR3 is CASSSVHSPLHF. CDR3 sequence (DNA): TGTGCCAGCAGTTCGGTCCATTCACCCCTCCACTTT.

The rearrangement uses TRBV19 and TRBJ2-7, with 9 bases identical to TRBD1. The CDR3 has 16 amino acids. V dropped 4 bases and J dropped 6; count of bases not matched to a gene: 13. The germline CDR1 and CDR2 sequences are LNHDA and SQIVND (reference sequence). Here the CDR3 reads CASSNPAGQGLSEQYF. The CDR3 DNA reads TGTGCCAGTAGTAACCCAGCGGGACAGGGTCTCTCCGAGCAGTACTTC.

V and J are TRBV24-1 and TRBJ2-2; TRBD2 is a possible D gene (5 bases). The V and J ends lost 1 base and 5 bases respectively, with 10 bases between them. The CDR3 length is 15 residues. The germline CDR1 and CDR2 sequences are KGHDR and SFDVKD. Here the CDR3 reads CATSDLEGSTGELFF. Here the CDR3 DNA reads TGTGCCACCAGTGATTTAGAGGGTTCGACCGGGGAGCTGTTTTTT.

The V gene is TRBV7-6, the J gene TRBJ2-1; 10 nucleotides line up with TRBD1. The CDR3 sequence is 17 residues long. The V and J ends lost 5 bases and 5 bases, in that order; junction bases with no gene match: 12. The germline V gene encodes CDR1 SGHVS and CDR2 FNYEAQ. The DNA for the CDR3 is TGTGCCAGCAGCCTTGGACCCGGGACAGGGGTAAACAATGAGCAGTTCTTC. This encodes CASSLGPGTGVNNEQFF. The variable domain in full, completed from reference TRBV7-6 and TRBJ2-1, reads GAGVSQSPRYKVTKRGQDVALRCDPISGHVSLYWYRQALGQGPEFLTYFNYEAQQDKSGLPNDRFSAERPEGSISTLTIQRTEQRDSAMYRCASSLGPGTGVNNEQFFGPGTRLTVL.

This chain uses TRBV2 with TRBJ1-2, with D possibly matching TRBD1 (5 bases). The CDR3 has 12 residues. V dropped 9 bases and J dropped 8 bases, with 16 bases sitting between them. Germline-derived CDR1 and CDR2 are SNHLY and FYNNEI. The CDR3 bases are TGTGCCAGAACCAGGGTAAGGGGAGGCTACACCTTC. Translating it yields CARTRVRGGYTF. Filled out from reference TRBV2 and TRBJ1-2, the complete variable domain reads EPEVTQTPSHQVTQMGQEVILRCVPISNHLYFYWYRQILGQKVEFLVSFYNNEISEKSEIFDDQFSVERPDGSNFTLKIRSTKLEDSAMYFCARTRVRGGYTFGSGTRLTVV.

This clone has just one count. The chain is built from TRBV21-1 and TRBJ1-2; TRBD1 is the table's D call and was not checked against the DNA. TRBV21-1 is given as a pseudogene. The CDR3 loop spans 15 amino acids. The CDR3 is CASSKRGQGGYGYTF. The CDR3, as DNA: TGTGCCAGCAGCAAACGGGGACAGGGGGGATATGGCTACACCTTC.

The chain recombines TRBV19 with TRBJ1-2; possibly TRBD1 for D (5 bases). Trimming cost V 3 bases and J 0 bases, with 11 bases left between them. Germline assignment: CDR1 LNHDA and CDR2 SQIVND (reference sequence). The CDR3 length is 15 residues. The chain's CDR3 is CASSIWGRTNYGYTF. The CDR3 coding sequence is TGTGCCAGTAGTATTTGGGGCAGAACTAACTATGGCTACACCTTC.

The chain uses TRBV5-1 and TRBJ2-5, with 9 bases lining up with TRBD1. The CDR3 length is 15 residues. The ends lost 1 base at V and 4 bases at J; junction bases unmatched: 5. Per germline, CDR1 SGHRS and CDR2 YFSETQ. The CDR3 loop is CASSLRWTGVETQYF. The DNA of the CDR3 is TGCGCCAGCAGCTTGAGGTGGACAGGGGTAGAGACCCAGTACTTC.

The chain joins TRBV7-2 to TRBJ1-1; D unclear. Trimming stripped 2 bases from V and 7 bases from J, with 11 bases between. Germline CDR1 is SGHTA and CDR2 is FQGNSA. There are 13 residues in the CDR3. The CDR3 loop reads CASSLRQDGEAFF. The CDR3 DNA reads as TGTGCCAGCAGCTTAAGGCAGGATGGTGAAGCTTTCTTT.

The CDR3 nucleotides are TGTGCCAGCAGCATTGGACAGGGGAACACTGAAGCTTTCTTT. Protein product: CASSIGQGNTEAFF. The chain couples TRBV5-4 to TRBJ1-1, with 8 positions matching TRBD1. Per the germline V gene, CDR1 is SGHNT and CDR2 is YYREEE (reference sequence). The CDR3 is made up of 14 amino acids. The V gene end was trimmed by 4 bases and the J gene end by 1 base; junction bases not matched to a gene: 3.

This chain links TRBV27 with TRBJ1-5; the match to TRBD1 covers 12 bases. CDR3 length equals 15 residues. CDR1 and CDR2 (germline): MNHEY, SMNVEV (reference sequence). After removal of 6 bases from V and 9 bases from J, the junction contained 9 bases not matched to a gene. The CDR3 sequence: CASSAGTGGERPQHF. The DNA for the CDR3 is TGTGCCAGCAGCGCCGGGACAGGGGGCGAGAGGCCCCAGCATTTT.

This sequence joins TRBV5-6 and TRBJ2-5; TRBD2 might be the D (5 bases). The CDR3 spans 12 residues. Trimming took 0 bases from V and 7 from J, leaving 7 bases between them. Germline V lookup: CDR1 SGHDT, CDR2 YYEEEE. In nucleotides, the CDR3 is TGTGCCAGCAGCTTGGCCGGACTGACCCAGTACTTC. Protein product: CASSLAGLTQYF.

The chain recombines TRBV6-5 with TRBJ2-5; unclear D gene. Trimming removed 5 bases at V and 5 bases at J, with 6 bases between. In germline, CDR1 is MNHEY, CDR2 SVGAGI. The CDR3 runs to 11 residues. CDR3 bases: TGTGCCAGCAGTCGCCGGGAGACCCAGTACTTC. Its translation: CASSRRETQYF.

The chain is built from TRBV24-1 and TRBJ2-1; D is possibly TRBD1 (7 bases). Germline CDR1 KGHDR, CDR2 SFDVKD. V dropped 7 bases and J dropped 8 bases, with 20 bases sitting between them. This CDR3 region has 15 residues. Here the CDR3 reads CATSDSQWRGHEQFF. The CDR3, as DNA: TGTGCCACCAGCGACTCCCAGTGGAGGGGGCATGAGCAGTTCTTC.

This rearrangement joins TRBV10-3 to TRBJ2-1; D might be TRBD2 (5 bases). Per germline, CDR1 ENHRY and CDR2 SYGVKD. Trimming shortened V by 3 bases and J by 4 bases, and 10 bases separated the two germline ends. The CDR3 covers 14 residues. The CDR3 nucleotides read TGTGCCATCAGTGAATTGGGAGATTACAATGAGCAGTTCTTC. Protein product: CAISELGDYNEQFF.

The gene calls are TRBV2 and TRBJ1-2, with D perhaps matching TRBD1 (5 bases). V lost 6 bases and J lost 8, with 13 bases in between. The V gene's germline CDR1 is SNHLY and CDR2 FYNNEI. The length of the CDR3 is 12 residues. In DNA, the CDR3 is TGTGCCAGCAGCACGCAGGGTAACGGCTACACCTTC. It codes for CASSTQGNGYTF.

The chain links TRBV6-4 to TRBJ2-1, with 11 bases fitting TRBD2. CDR3 length: 16 amino acids. Looked up from germline, CDR1 is MRHNA and CDR2 is SNTAGT. Trimming cost V 0 bases and J 7 bases; bases outside gene matches: 5. CDR3 sequence: CASSDSLAGGFNEQFF. CDR3 sequence (DNA): TGTGCCAGCAGTGACTCGCTAGCGGGAGGTTTTAATGAGCAGTTCTTC.